This note documents a single TCR beta chain sequence. Its matching antigen is unknown. This record comes from a study of T cell responses to AZD1222 COVID-19 vaccine. The length of the CDR3 is 15 residues. Measured with immunoSEQ multiplex PCR; TCRdb has only the in-frame clones, and not every one. The sample lists about 150,000 clones, 80% to 95% occurring once. Findings and caveats of the study: White British ancestry dominated among donors, who included more females, and clonal diversity was possibly underestimated.

This sequence was found in an adult in good health. The rearrangement links TRBV21-1 to TRBJ1-4; TRBD1 was called by the table and not checked on the DNA. TRBV21-1 is an annotated pseudogene. Here the sequenced sample was peripheral blood, taken on day 0 of AZD1222 vaccination. Written as DNA, the CDR3 is TGTGCCAGCAGCTCTCATGACAGGGTAGATGAAAAACTGTTTTTT. It codes for CASSSHDRVDEKLFF.